The 5 T cell receptor beta chains below were found in one sample sequenced in a study of shared clonotypes between healthy human individuals. The method was immunoSEQ multiplex PCR; TCRdb's version includes in-frame clones alone and lacks a portion of them. There are approximately 1,000,000 clones in the sample; more than 75% occur only once, and approximately 0.5% lies in the top ten. The specimen was memory CD4+ T cells from PBMCs. The subset was: CD45RA-negative fraction. The receptors were sampled from a man between 18 and 35 years old in good health. Some clones in this sample may be carry-over from other donors' samples.

The J gene is TRBJ2-1, the V gene TRBV7-3; perhaps TRBD2 as D (7 bases). The V end was cut by 0 bases, the J end by 6 bases, with 12 bases between. CDR1 and CDR2 (germline): SGHTA, FQGTGA. The CDR3 loop spans 15 amino acids. CDR3 coding DNA: TGTGCCAGCAGCTTAACCCGGGGGGCCGGCAATGAGCAGTTCTTC. Residues: CASSLTRGAGNEQFF.

The chain's CDR3 is CASSLGQSEAFF. CDR3 bases: TGTGCCAGCAGCTTGGGGCAGTCTGAAGCTTTCTTT. The rearrangement uses TRBV5-4 and TRBJ1-1, with unresolved D. Looked up from germline, CDR1 is SGHNT and CDR2 is YYREEE (reference sequence). V was shortened by 0 bases and J by 6 bases, with 6 bases between the two germline ends. This CDR3 has 12 amino acids. Complete variable domain (other parts from reference TRBV5-4 and TRBJ1-1): ETGVTQSPTHLIKTRGQQVTLRCSSQSGHNTVSWYQQALGQGPQFIFQYYREEENGRGNFPPRFSGLQFPNYSSELNVNALELDDSALYLCASSLGQSEAFFGQGTRLTVV.

The V gene is TRBV7-8, the J gene TRBJ1-2; no clear D. V lost 3 bases, J lost 8 bases, and 16 bases lay in between. There are 14 residues in the CDR3. Germline V gene lookup returns CDR1 SGHVS and CDR2 FQNEAQ. The CDR3 loop reads CASSLTEFVVGYTF. CDR3 DNA: TGTGCCAGCAGCTTGACGGAGTTTGTCGTAGGCTACACCTTC.

V gene TRBV27 combines with J gene TRBJ2-2, with D possibly matching TRBD1 (5 bases). There are 13 residues in the CDR3. Trimming removed 6 bases from V and 5 bases from J, with 10 bases in between. Per the germline V gene, CDR1 is MNHEY and CDR2 is SMNVEV (reference sequence). CDR3: CASRIRVTGELFF. The CDR3 coding sequence is TGTGCCAGCAGAATCAGGGTTACCGGGGAGCTGTTTTTT.

The chain uses TRBV2 and TRBJ2-1, with TRBD1 identical over 11 bases. The length of the CDR3 is 14 residues. Germline trimming cut 6 bases from V and 4 bases from J; bases unmatched to any gene: 2. Germline V lookup: CDR1 SNHLY, CDR2 FYNNEI. CDR3 sequence (DNA): TGTGCCAGCAGCGGACAGGGGGCTTACAATGAGCAGTTCTTC. Its translation is CASSGQGAYNEQFF. The variable domain in full, completed from reference TRBV2 and TRBJ2-1, reads EPEVTQTPSHQVTQMGQEVILRCVPISNHLYFYWYRQILGQKVEFLVSFYNNEISEKSEIFDDQFSVERPDGSNFTLKIRSTKLEDSAMYFCASSGQGAYNEQFFGPGTRLTVL.